Listed here are 13 T cell receptor beta chains from one sample, sequenced in a study of cytomegalovirus exposure and HLA in healthy donors listed by TCRdb under 2017. The receptor library was made with the immunoSEQ multiplex PCR assay. The multiplex PCR relied on a mix of 60 forward primers for TCR Vbeta segments and 13 reverse primers for TCR Jbeta segments. TCRdb took this table from immuneACCESS and kept in-frame rearrangements with V and J called. Such tables lack part of the clones; where checked against another copy, unresolved V genes explain under half of the gap, and the rest is unexplained. This specimen's table enumerates about 53,000 clones. The ten top clones hold 12% of the sample. The specimen sequenced was PBMCs. These TCRs come from a man younger than 35 in good health and CMV-seropositive.

The DNA of the CDR3 is TGTGCCAGCTCGCCGGGACTATACACCGGGGAGCTGTTTTTT. Translating it yields CASSPGLYTGELFF. The chain carries TRBV18 and TRBJ2-2; 7 bases fit TRBD2. Germline CDR1 and CDR2: KGHSH and LQKENI. V was clipped by 6 bases and J by 3 bases; unmatched bases: 4. This CDR3 comprises 14 residues. Looking up the rest from reference TRBV18 and TRBJ2-2 gives the full variable domain: NAGVMQNPRHLVRRRGQEARLRCSPMKGHSHVYWYRQLPEEGLKFMVYLQKENIIDESGMPKERFSAEFPKEGPSILRIQQVVRGDSAAYFCASSPGLYTGELFFGEGSRLTVL.

With regard to this clone: This specimen includes other DNA sequences encoding the same CDR3. The J gene is TRBJ2-6, the V gene TRBV9; 7 positions agree with TRBD2. Germline lookup yields CDR1 SGDLS and CDR2 YYNGEE. V trimming: 6 bases; J trimming: 3 bases; junction bases outside the gene matches: 9. The CDR3 is 16 residues long. The CDR3 here is CASTFGGGLGANVLTF. DNA for the CDR3: TGTGCCAGCACTTTCGGGGGAGGGCTTGGGGCCAACGTCCTGACTTTC.

The chain is built from TRBV13 and TRBJ1-1; D is unresolved. CDR1 and CDR2 from the germline V gene are PRHDT and FYEKMQ (reference sequence). Trimming stripped 4 bases from V and 1 base from J, with 7 bases between. This CDR3 contains 13 residues. This CDR3 reads CASSSTSNTEAFF. The CDR3, as DNA: TGTGCCAGCAGCTCGACATCGAACACTGAAGCTTTCTTT. Based on the CDR3 plus reference TRBV13 and TRBJ1-1, the full variable domain is AAGVIQSPRHLIKEKRETATLKCYPIPRHDTVYWYQQGPGQDPQFLISFYEKMQSDKGSIPDRFSAQQFSDYHSELNMSSLELGDSALYFCASSSTSNTEAFFGQGTRLTVV.

This chain's CDR3 is CASSIAAFGTDTQYF. The DNA for the CDR3 is TGTGCCAGTAGTATCGCGGCTTTTGGCACAGATACGCAGTATTTT. The V gene is TRBV19, the J gene TRBJ2-3; D is unresolved. V was cut by 3 bases and J by 1 base, with 11 bases left in between. The CDR3 sequence is 15 residues long. CDR1 and CDR2 from the germline V gene are LNHDA and SQIVND (reference sequence).

The chain couples TRBV6-6 to TRBJ2-1, with 9 bases matching TRBD2. CDR1 MNHNY and CDR2 SVGAGI come from the germline V gene (reference sequence). The CDR3 contains 16 residues. V shed 6 bases and J 0 bases; nucleotides not matched to a gene: 6. DNA of the CDR3: TGTGCCAGCAGAGATAGTAGCGGGAGCTCCTACAATGAGCAGTTCTTC. Translating gives CASRDSSGSSYNEQFF.

The chain links TRBV18 to TRBJ1-5; the D gene is possibly TRBD1 (6 bases). The CDR3 covers 18 residues. V was trimmed by 0 bases and J by 3 bases, leaving 18 bases between them. Germline lookup yields CDR1 KGHSH and CDR2 LQKENI. CDR3 loop: CASSPPIGAGVNNQPQHF. CDR3 bases: TGTGCCAGCTCACCACCGATAGGGGCAGGGGTCAACAATCAGCCCCAGCATTTT. Drawing the rest from reference TRBV18 and TRBJ1-5, the complete variable domain is NAGVMQNPRHLVRRRGQEARLRCSPMKGHSHVYWYRQLPEEGLKFMVYLQKENIIDESGMPKERFSAEFPKEGPSILRIQQVVRGDSAAYFCASSPPIGAGVNNQPQHFGDGTRLSIL.

In nucleotides, the CDR3 is TGTGCCAGTACAGGTAACCAAGAGACCCAGTACTTC. Amino acids: CASTGNQETQYF. The V and J genes are TRBV28 and TRBJ2-5, with D tentatively TRBD1 (5 bases). The length of the CDR3 is 12 residues. The V gene's germline CDR1 is MDHEN and CDR2 SYDVKM. V lost 9 bases and J lost 0, with 8 bases in between.

The J gene is TRBJ2-5, the V gene TRBV6-1, with 7 nucleotides matching TRBD2. The CDR3 has 15 residues. Germline V gives CDR1 MNHNS, CDR2 SASEGT. V was pared by 3 bases and J by 2 bases, with 6 bases of the junction left unmatched. The CDR3 coding sequence is TGTGCCAGCAGTGATTTTTGGCGGGGGCAAGAGACCCAGTACTTC. Amino acid sequence: CASSDFWRGQETQYF.

To note about this clone: Other DNA sequences in the sample encode the same CDR3. The chain uses TRBV6-5 and TRBJ2-7; D gene uncertain. The CDR3 spans 15 residues. V was cut by 0 bases and J by 1 base, with 10 bases left in between. Germline V gives CDR1 MNHEY, CDR2 SVGAGI. The CDR3 nucleotides read TGTGCCAGCAGTTACTCGGGCCAACCGTCCTACGAGCAGTACTTC. It is translated as CASSYSGQPSYEQYF.

The chain carries TRBV7-8 and TRBJ2-2, with 9 bases that match TRBD1. CDR3 size: 16 residues. From germline, CDR1 is SGHVS and CDR2 FQNEAQ. Unmatched junction bases numbered 9, after V lost 4 bases and J lost 6 bases. CDR3 DNA sequence: TGTGCCAGCAGCTCGAGCCGGGACAGGGCGCCCGGGGAGCTGTTTTTT. Protein product: CASSSSRDRAPGELFF.

V and J are TRBV27 and TRBJ1-2; D remains ambiguous. The V and J ends lost 3 bases and 8 bases respectively, with 13 bases between them. In germline, CDR1 is MNHEY, CDR2 SMNVEV (reference sequence). CDR3 length: 13 amino acids. The chain's CDR3 is CASSFKRDGGYTF. The DNA for the CDR3 is TGTGCCAGCAGTTTTAAGCGGGATGGCGGCTACACCTTC.

J is TRBJ1-5 and V is TRBV28; 7 bases match TRBD1. V lost 2 bases to trimming and J lost 9 bases; unmatched junction nucleotides: 10. Germline loops: CDR1 MDHEN, CDR2 SYDVKM. There are 15 residues in the CDR3. Here the CDR3 reads CASSLPGQVERPQHF. CDR3 nucleotides: TGTGCCAGCAGTTTACCAGGACAGGTCGAGCGGCCCCAGCATTTT. Filled out from reference TRBV28 and TRBJ1-5, the complete variable domain reads DVKVTQSSRYLVKRTGEKVFLECVQDMDHENMFWYRQDPGLGLRLIYFSYDVKMKEKGDIPEGYSVSREKKERFSLILESASTNQTSMYLCASSLPGQVERPQHFGDGTRLSIL.

Comment on this clone: At the DNA level, this CDR3 is encoded by other sequences in the same sample as well. V gene TRBV5-1 combines with J gene TRBJ2-2; 16 bases line up with TRBD2. The CDR3 is made up of 19 amino acids. The germline V gene encodes CDR1 SGHRS and CDR2 YFSETQ. J lost 4 bases, V lost 3 bases, and 9 bases had no gene match. The CDR3 DNA reads as TGCGCCAGCAGCTACGGGACTAGCGGGAGGGCCTACAGCACCGGGGAGCTGTTTTTT. As protein: CASSYGTSGRAYSTGELFF.